Listed below are T cell receptor beta chains from one sample, sequenced in a study of cytomegalovirus exposure and HLA in healthy donors. Assay: immunoSEQ multiplex PCR; the TCRdb copy retains only in-frame clones and omits some. The sample records approximately 89,000 clones, under 75% being singletons. The specimen was PBMCs. All receptors derive from a female donor in good health and CMV-seronegative. The CDR3 runs from the conserved cysteine through the conserved F or W. The order of the fields is V gene, D gene, clone size, J gene, CDR3 DNA, CDR3 protein. The D gene is left open where the match is weak. Clone size, where shown, is once, few, many, or a class for clones that have expanded.

V: TRBV10-3; D: NA; size: NA; J: TRBJ1-2; DNA: TGTGCCATCAGTGAGGCAGGTCGTCATGGCTACACCTTC; CDR3: CAISEAGRHGYTF
V: TRBV7-2; D: NA; size: NA; J: TRBJ2-3; DNA: TGTGCCAGCGGCGGGGTGACTACTGTGAGCACAGATACGCAGTATTTT; CDR3: CASGGVTTVSTDTQYF
V: TRBV7-2; D: NA; size: NA; J: TRBJ2-3; DNA: TGTGCCAGCAGCTCCCTGACTAGCACAGATACGCAGTATTTT; CDR3: CASSSLTSTDTQYF
V: TRBV19; D: TRBD2; size: NA; J: TRBJ2-5; DNA: TGTGCCAGTAGTTTGGGACTAGTTCTCCAAGAGACCCAGTACTTC; CDR3: CASSLGLVLQETQYF
V: TRBV18; D: TRBD2; size: NA; J: TRBJ2-7; DNA: TGTGCCAGCTCACCACCGATGGCTAGCGGGAGATACGAGCAGTACTTC; CDR3: CASSPPMASGRYEQYF
V: TRBV4-3; D: NA; size: once; J: TRBJ2-2; DNA: TGCGCCAGCAGCCAAGAGGCAGGGCTTTATTCCGGGGAGCTGTTTTTT; CDR3: CASSQEAGLYSGELFF
V: TRBV6-6; D: TRBD1; size: NA; J: TRBJ1-6; DNA: TGTGCCAGCAGCACAGGGGGTACCTATAATTCACCCCTCCACTTT; CDR3: CASSTGGTYNSPLHF
V: TRBV5-6; D: NA; size: once; J: TRBJ2-1; DNA: TGTGCCAGCAGCTTGGTAGGAGGGAGTTCCGATGAGCAGTTCTTC; CDR3: CASSLVGGSSDEQFF
V: TRBV7-3; D: NA; size: NA; J: TRBJ2-1; DNA: TGTGCCAGCAGCTCGGTCAGCGGAGACTACAATGAGCAGTTCTTC; CDR3: CASSSVSGDYNEQFF
V: TRBV29-1; D: TRBD2; size: NA; J: TRBJ2-6; DNA: TGCAGCGTTGAGGGTAGCGGGAGAACTGGGGCCAACGTCCTGACTTTC; CDR3: CSVEGSGRTGANVLTF
V: TRBV30; D: NA; size: NA; J: TRBJ2-6; DNA: TGTGCCTGGACAAACAGGGCGGTAATCTCTGGGGCCAACGTCCTGACTTTC; CDR3: CAWTNRAVISGANVLTF
V: TRBV30; D: TRBD1; size: NA; J: TRBJ1-5; DNA: TGTGCCTGGTCAGGACAGGGCCATCAGCCCCAGCATTTT; CDR3: CAWSGQGHQPQHF
V: TRBV6-6; D: TRBD1; size: NA; J: TRBJ1-2; DNA: TGTGCCAGCAACTCAGGGGGGAGCTATGGCTACACCTTC; CDR3: CASNSGGSYGYTF
V: TRBV25-1; D: NA; size: NA; J: TRBJ1-3; DNA: TGTGCCAGCACCGAAAGGGGCGAAGGAAACACCATATATTTT; CDR3: CASTERGEGNTIYF
V: TRBV7-8; D: NA; size: NA; J: TRBJ1-1; DNA: TGTGCCAGCAGCACCCGACGGGGGATGGACACTGAAGCTTTCTTT; CDR3: CASSTRRGMDTEAFF
V: TRBV4-2; D: TRBD2; size: NA; J: TRBJ2-2; DNA: TGTGCCAGCAGCCCCCAAGTCACTAGCGGGAGGGCGGGAGGGACCGGGGAGCTGTTTTTT; CDR3: CASSPQVTSGRAGGTGELFF